A selection of T cell receptor beta chains follows, all from one sample in a study of identical twins. Using its own MiXCR run on the 5' RACE reads, TCRdb lists one record per CDR3 protein. The top ten hold roughly 14% of the sample, which has approximately 230,000 distinct CDR3 sequences, 6.5% to 8% seen once. This sample also belongs to another study, concerning T cells expressing NK-cell markers.

The sequencing sample was made of CD8+ T cells sorted from blood. The receptors stem from a young woman in good health. Both conserved end residues are part of each CDR3. D genes are given only for firm matches. Clone sizes are given selectively: once, few, many, or a class where the clone is expanded.

v_gene	j_gene	d_gene	abundance	CDR3nt	CDR3aa
TRBV7-2	TRBJ2-5	-	few	TGTGCCAGCAGCTTAACCCGCAGGGCGGTGCCCGGGACCCAGTACTTC	CASSLTRRAVPGTQYF
TRBV5-5	TRBJ2-7	-	-	TGTGCCAGCAGCTTGCAGGGAGTTGGCGAGCAGTACTTC	CASSLQGVGEQYF
TRBV27	TRBJ2-7	-	-	TGTGCCAGCAGTCCCCATAGCTCCTACGAGCAGTACTTC	CASSPHSSYEQYF
TRBV7-9	TRBJ2-1	TRBD2	-	TGTGCCAGCAGCCCCGCAAAACTAGCGGGATTATACAATGAGCAGTTCTTC	CASSPAKLAGLYNEQFF
TRBV20-1	TRBJ2-7	TRBD1	few	TGCAGTGCTAGAGATTCGATTCAGGGGGCGGGATACGAGCAGTACTTC	CSARDSIQGAGYEQYF
TRBV27	TRBJ2-7	-	-	TGTGCCAGCAGTTTAAAAGGGGGGAGTAGCGGGCTATCCTACGAGCAGTACTTC	CASSLKGGSSGLSYEQYF
TRBV12-3/TRBV12-4	TRBJ2-2	-	many	TGTGCCAGCAGTTTATTCTACACCGGGGAGCTGTTTTTT	CASSLFYTGELFF
TRBV7-2	TRBJ2-7	-	-	TGTGCCAGCAGCTTAATCTGGCACGAGCAGTACTTC	CASSLIWHEQYF
TRBV5-6	TRBJ1-2	-	few	TGTGCCAGCAGCCCCGGGGCAGGGTCAGGGCTTGGCTACACCTTC	CASSPGAGSGLGYTF
TRBV6-1	TRBJ2-1	-	-	TGTGCCTCAAACGAAGGAACAGACCCCTACAATGAGCAGTTCTTC	CASNEGTDPYNEQFF
TRBV9	TRBJ1-1	-	-	TGTGCCAGCAGCGTAGGGGGGCCGTCGCCTGAAGCTTTCTTT	CASSVGGPSPEAFF
TRBV9	TRBJ1-2	-	few	TGTGCCAGCAGCGGGGACCTATCCAGAGGTGCGAACTATGGCTACACCTTC	CASSGDLSRGANYGYTF
TRBV20-1	TRBJ1-4	-	many	TGCAGTGCTAGACCTACCGACGCCCGGACAGTTGAAAAACTGTTTTTT	CSARPTDARTVEKLFF
TRBV15	TRBJ2-1	-	-	TGTGCCACCAGCACACTAGGGCCTTACAATGAGCAGTTCTTC	CATSTLGPYNEQFF
TRBV20-1	TRBJ2-1	TRBD2	many	TGCAGTGCTAGAGATGTCCAGCGGGAGTACAATGAGCAGTTCTTC	CSARDVQREYNEQFF
TRBV6-5	TRBJ1-2	-	-	TGTGCCAGCAGTTATTATCCGACGACTAACTATGGCTACACCTTC	CASSYYPTTNYGYTF
TRBV7-3	TRBJ2-1	TRBD2	-	TGTGCCAGCAGCACCATTAGCGGGGGGAAGAGGGGTGAGCAGTTCTTC	CASSTISGGKRGEQFF
TRBV20-1	TRBJ2-7	-	-	TGCAGTGCAACTAGGGGCAACGAGCAGTACTTC	CSATRGNEQYF
TRBV12-3/TRBV12-4	TRBJ2-1	TRBD2	few	TGTGCCAGCAGTTTTGGGACTAGCTACAATGAGCAGTTCTTC	CASSFGTSYNEQFF
TRBV6-2/TRBV6-3	TRBJ1-1	-	-	TGTGCCAGCAGTCACGGGACGAGTGAAGCTTTCTTT	CASSHGTSEAFF
TRBV3-1	TRBJ2-1	-	few	TGTGCCAGCAGCCAAGCGAGTCTGGGGGGCGGCCGGAATGAGCAGTTCTTC	CASSQASLGGGRNEQFF